This T cell receptor beta chain came from a study of Graves' ophthalmopathy and Graves' hyperthyroidism. It was on clinical symptoms, serum thyroxine, TRAb, thyroid ultrasound and orbital computed tomography that diagnosis relied. 7.5 to 10 ml of fresh blood yielded the PBMCs by density gradient. This clonotype was observed many times. What it binds is unknown. The authors amplified TCR beta CDR3 regions from RNA transcripts. HTBI-primed first-round RT-PCR preceded second-round multiplex PCR. From the multiplex PCR reads, TCRdb called clonotypes with MiXCR, one entry per CDR3 protein. The top ten clones hold approximately 7% of a sample with just over 600,000 distinct CDR3 sequences, 22% of them seen once. The CDR3 loop spans 17 amino acids. With V trimmed by 1 base and J by 2 bases, 7 bases remained unmatched. Germline values: CDR1 LNHNV, CDR2 YYDKDF (reference sequence). Study conclusions and caveats: Also, most clonotypes expanded in the thyroid above 0.001 frequency appeared in blood.

The receptor's source is a young woman with stable Graves' hyperthyroidism. Some clones in this sample may be carry-over from other donors' samples. V is TRBV15 and J is TRBJ2-5; 10 bases line up with TRBD2. The sequenced material came from peripheral blood. CDR3 nucleotide sequence: TGTGCCACCAGCAGAGGTAGCGGGGGGACTATACAAGAGACCCAGTACTTC. Translation: CATSRGSGGTIQETQYF.